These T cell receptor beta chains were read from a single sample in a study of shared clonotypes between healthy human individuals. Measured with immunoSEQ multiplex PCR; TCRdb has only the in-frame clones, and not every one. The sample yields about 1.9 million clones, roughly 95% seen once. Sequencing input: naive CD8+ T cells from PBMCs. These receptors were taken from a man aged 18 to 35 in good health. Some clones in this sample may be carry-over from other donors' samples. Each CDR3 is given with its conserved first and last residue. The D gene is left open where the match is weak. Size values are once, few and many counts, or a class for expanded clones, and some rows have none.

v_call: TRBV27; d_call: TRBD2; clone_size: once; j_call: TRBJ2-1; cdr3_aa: CASSSGGGTYNEQFF; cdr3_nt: TGTGCCAGCAGTTCGGGAGGGGGAACCTACAATGAGCAGTTCTTC
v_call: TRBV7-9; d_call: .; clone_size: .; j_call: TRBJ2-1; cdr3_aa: CASSSLGRTLDEQFF; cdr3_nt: TGTGCCAGCAGCTCCCTGGGCCGGACTCTCGATGAGCAGTTCTTC
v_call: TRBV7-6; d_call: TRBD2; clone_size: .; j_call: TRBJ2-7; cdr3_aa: CASSLVAGGTYEQYF; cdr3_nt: TGTGCCAGCAGCTTAGTAGCGGGTGGAACCTACGAGCAGTACTTC
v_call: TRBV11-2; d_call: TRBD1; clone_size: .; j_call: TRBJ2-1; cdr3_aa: CASSLGSFFGTGGYNEQFF; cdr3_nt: TGTGCCAGCAGCTTAGGCAGTTTTTTTGGTACAGGGGGGTACAATGAGCAGTTCTTC
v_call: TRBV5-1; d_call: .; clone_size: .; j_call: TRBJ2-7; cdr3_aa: CASSGGLGGSYEQYF; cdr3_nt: TGCGCCAGCAGCGGAGGACTAGGGGGTTCCTACGAGCAGTACTTC
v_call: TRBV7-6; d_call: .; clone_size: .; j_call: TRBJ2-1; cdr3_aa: CASSYEGDYRYNEQFF; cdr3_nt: TGTGCCAGCAGTTATGAGGGTGACTACAGGTACAATGAGCAGTTCTTC
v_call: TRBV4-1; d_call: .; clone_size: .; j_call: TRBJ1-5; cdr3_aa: CASSQGVNQPQHF; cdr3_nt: TGCGCCAGCAGCCAAGGGGTCAATCAGCCCCAGCATTTT
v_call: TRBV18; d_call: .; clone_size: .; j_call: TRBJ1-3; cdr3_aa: CASSPPGEARRGNTIYF; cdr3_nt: TGTGCCAGCTCACCCCCTGGGGAAGCCAGACGGGGAAACACCATATATTTT
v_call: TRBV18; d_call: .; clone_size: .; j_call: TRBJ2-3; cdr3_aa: CASSPPTSVTRDTQYF; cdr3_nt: TGTGCCAGCTCACCCCCTACCTCGGTCACGAGAGATACGCAGTATTTT
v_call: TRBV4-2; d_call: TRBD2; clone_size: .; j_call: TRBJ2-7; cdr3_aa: CASSQELAGERYEQYF; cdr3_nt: TGTGCCAGCAGCCAAGAACTAGCGGGAGAGAGGTACGAGCAGTACTTC
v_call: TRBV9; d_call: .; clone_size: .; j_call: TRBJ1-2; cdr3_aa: CASSVSRGGQFDYGYTF; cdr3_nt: TGTGCCAGCAGCGTATCCCGCGGGGGGCAATTCGACTATGGCTACACCTTC
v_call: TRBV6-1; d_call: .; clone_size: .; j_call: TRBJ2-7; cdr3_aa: CASSGRDVYYEQYF; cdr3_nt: TGTGCCAGCAGTGGCCGGGACGTCTACTACGAGCAGTACTTC
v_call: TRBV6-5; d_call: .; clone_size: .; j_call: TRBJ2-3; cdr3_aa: CASSYPPTDTQYF; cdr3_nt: TGTGCCAGCAGTTATCCCCCAACAGATACGCAGTATTTT
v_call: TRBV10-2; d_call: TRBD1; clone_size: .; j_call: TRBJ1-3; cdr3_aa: CASMRDSYSGNTIYF; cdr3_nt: TGCGCCAGCATGAGGGACAGCTACTCTGGAAACACCATATATTTT
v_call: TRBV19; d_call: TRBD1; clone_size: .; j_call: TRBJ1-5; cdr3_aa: CASSLGDRASGPPQHF; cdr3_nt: TGTGCCAGTAGTCTCGGGGACAGGGCCTCGGGGCCGCCCCAGCATTTT
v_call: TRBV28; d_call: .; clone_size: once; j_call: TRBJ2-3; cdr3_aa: CASSFLGPADTQYF; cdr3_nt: TGTGCCAGCAGTTTCCTTGGGCCCGCAGATACGCAGTATTTT
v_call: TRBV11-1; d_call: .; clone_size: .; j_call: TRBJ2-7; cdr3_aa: CASSSRQQGYEQYF; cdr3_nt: TGTGCCAGCAGCTCCCGCCAACAGGGATACGAGCAGTACTTC
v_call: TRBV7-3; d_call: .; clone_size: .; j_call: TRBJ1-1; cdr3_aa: CASSPTTTIRGPEAFF; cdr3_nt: TGTGCCAGCAGTCCCACGACAACCATACGGGGGCCTGAAGCTTTCTTT
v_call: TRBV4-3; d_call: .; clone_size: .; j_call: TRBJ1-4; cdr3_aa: CASSQEGKGVTNEKLFF; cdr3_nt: TGCGCCAGCAGCCAAGAAGGGAAGGGGGTAACTAATGAAAAACTGTTTTTT
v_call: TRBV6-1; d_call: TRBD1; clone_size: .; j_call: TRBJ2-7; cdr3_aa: CASKRDSYEQYF; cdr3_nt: TGTGCCAGCAAACGGGACAGCTACGAGCAGTACTTC
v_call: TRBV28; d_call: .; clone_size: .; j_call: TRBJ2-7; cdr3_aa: CASSLGGLYEQYF; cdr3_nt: TGTGCCAGCAGTTTAGGGGGCCTTTACGAGCAGTACTTC
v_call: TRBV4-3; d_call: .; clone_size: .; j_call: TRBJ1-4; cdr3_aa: CASSQGTAYNEKLFF; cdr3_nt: TGCGCCAGCAGCCAAGGGACAGCCTATAATGAAAAACTGTTTTTT
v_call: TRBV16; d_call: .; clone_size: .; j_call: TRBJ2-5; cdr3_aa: CASSPGLAGETQYF; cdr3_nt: TGTGCCAGCAGCCCAGGACTCGCAGGCGAGACCCAGTACTTC
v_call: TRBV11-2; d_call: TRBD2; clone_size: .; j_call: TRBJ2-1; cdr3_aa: CASSQVTSGEQFF; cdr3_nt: TGTGCCAGCAGCCAGGTGACTAGCGGTGAGCAGTTCTTC
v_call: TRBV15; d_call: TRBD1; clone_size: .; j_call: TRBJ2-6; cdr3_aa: CATSPGTGSGANVLTF; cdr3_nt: TGTGCCACCAGTCCCGGGACAGGGTCTGGGGCCAACGTCCTGACTTTC
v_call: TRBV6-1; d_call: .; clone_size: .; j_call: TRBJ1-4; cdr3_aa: CASSERTWAGSNEKLFF; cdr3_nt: TGTGCCAGCAGTGAAAGGACGTGGGCAGGGAGTAATGAAAAACTGTTTTTT
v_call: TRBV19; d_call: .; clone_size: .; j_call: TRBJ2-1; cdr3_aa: CASSLGARNEQFF; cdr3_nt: TGTGCCAGTAGTCTCGGAGCACGCAATGAGCAGTTCTTC
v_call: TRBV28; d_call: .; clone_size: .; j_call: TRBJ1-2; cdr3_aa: CASSSGGGALANYGYTF; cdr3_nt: TGTGCCAGCAGTTCTGGAGGGGGGGCATTAGCTAACTATGGCTACACCTTC
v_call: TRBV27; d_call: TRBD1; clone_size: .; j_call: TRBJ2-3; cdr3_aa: CASGRISTGGSTDTQYF; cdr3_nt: TGTGCCAGCGGTAGAATTTCCACAGGGGGGAGCACAGATACGCAGTATTTT
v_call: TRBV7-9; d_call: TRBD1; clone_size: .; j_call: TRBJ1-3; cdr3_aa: CASHLDRAGNTIYF; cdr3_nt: TGTGCCTCCCATCTGGACAGGGCTGGAAACACCATATATTTT
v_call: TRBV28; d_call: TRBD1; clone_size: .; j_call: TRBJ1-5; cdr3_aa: CASSLSTAGTAAWEPQHF; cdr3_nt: TGTGCCAGCAGTTTATCGACCGCCGGGACAGCCGCCTGGGAGCCCCAGCATTTT
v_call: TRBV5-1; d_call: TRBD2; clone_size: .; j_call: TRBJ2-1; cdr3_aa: CASSAGLAGYNEQFF; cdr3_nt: TGCGCCAGCAGCGCGGGACTAGCGGGATACAATGAGCAGTTCTTC
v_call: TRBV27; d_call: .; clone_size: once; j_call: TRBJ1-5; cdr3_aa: CASSLRWGSNQPQHF; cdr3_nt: TGTGCCAGCAGTTTAAGATGGGGCTCCAATCAGCCCCAGCATTTT
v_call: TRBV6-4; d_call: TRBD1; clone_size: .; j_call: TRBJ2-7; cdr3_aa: CASSPLGQGATRIF; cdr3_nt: TGTGCCAGCAGTCCCCTGGGACAGGGGGCGACCCGGATCTTC
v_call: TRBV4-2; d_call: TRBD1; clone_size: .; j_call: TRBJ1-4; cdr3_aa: CASSPLIQGAANEKLFF; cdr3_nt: TGTGCCAGCAGCCCATTAATACAGGGGGCCGCTAATGAAAAACTGTTTTTT
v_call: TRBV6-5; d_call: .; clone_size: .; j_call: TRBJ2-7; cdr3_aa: CASSYTPSAYEQYF; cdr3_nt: TGTGCCAGCAGTTACACGCCGTCAGCCTACGAGCAGTACTTC
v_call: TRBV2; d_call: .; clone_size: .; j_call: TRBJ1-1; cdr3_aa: CASSDWNTEAFF; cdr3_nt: TGTGCCAGCAGTGATTGGAACACTGAAGCTTTCTTT
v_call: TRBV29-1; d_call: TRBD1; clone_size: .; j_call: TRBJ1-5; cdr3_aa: CSVGTGNSNQPQHF; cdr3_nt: TGCAGCGTAGGGACAGGGAATAGCAATCAGCCCCAGCATTTT
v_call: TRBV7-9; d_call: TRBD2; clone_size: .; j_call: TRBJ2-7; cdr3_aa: CASSLSLRGGDAYEQYF; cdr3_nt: TGTGCCAGCAGCTTATCCCTCCGGGGAGGGGACGCCTACGAGCAGTACTTC
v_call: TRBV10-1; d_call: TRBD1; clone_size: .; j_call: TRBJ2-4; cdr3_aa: CASFPVGAGGENIQYF; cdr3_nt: TGCGCCAGCTTCCCTGTCGGGGCAGGGGGCGAAAACATTCAGTACTTC
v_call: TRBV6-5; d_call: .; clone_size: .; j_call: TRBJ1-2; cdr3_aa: CASSYRPHDGYTF; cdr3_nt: TGTGCCAGCAGTTACAGGCCCCACGATGGCTACACCTTC
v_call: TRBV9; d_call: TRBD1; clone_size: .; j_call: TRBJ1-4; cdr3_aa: CASSVQGANEKLFF; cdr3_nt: TGTGCCAGCAGCGTACAGGGGGCTAATGAAAAACTGTTTTTT
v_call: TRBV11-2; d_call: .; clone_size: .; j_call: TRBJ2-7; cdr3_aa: CASSPTESSYEQYF; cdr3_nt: TGTGCCAGCAGCCCGACAGAGAGCTCCTACGAGCAGTACTTC
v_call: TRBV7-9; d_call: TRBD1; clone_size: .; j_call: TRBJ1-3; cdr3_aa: CASSATGSASGNTIYF; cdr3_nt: TGTGCCAGCAGCGCGACAGGGTCCGCGTCTGGAAACACCATATATTTT
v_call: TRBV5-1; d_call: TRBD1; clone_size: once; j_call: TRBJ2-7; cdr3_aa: CASSSRQGAYEQYF; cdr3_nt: TGCGCCAGCAGCTCTAGACAGGGGGCTTACGAGCAGTACTTC
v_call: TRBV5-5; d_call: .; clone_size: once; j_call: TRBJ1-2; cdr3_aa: CASSAGEPNYGYTF; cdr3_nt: TGTGCCAGCAGCGCCGGTGAGCCAAACTATGGCTACACCTTC
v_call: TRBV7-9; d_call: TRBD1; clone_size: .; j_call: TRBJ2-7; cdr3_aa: CASSLRDRVHEQYF; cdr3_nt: TGTGCCAGCAGCTTAAGGGACAGGGTTCACGAGCAGTACTTC
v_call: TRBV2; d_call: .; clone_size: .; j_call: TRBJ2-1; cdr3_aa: CASNNGGRGNEQFF; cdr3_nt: TGTGCCAGCAATAATGGAGGACGGGGTAATGAGCAGTTCTTC
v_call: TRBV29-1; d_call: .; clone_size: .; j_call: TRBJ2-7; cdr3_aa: CSARTGRHEQYF; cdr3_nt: TGCAGCGCCCGGACGGGGAGACACGAGCAGTACTTC